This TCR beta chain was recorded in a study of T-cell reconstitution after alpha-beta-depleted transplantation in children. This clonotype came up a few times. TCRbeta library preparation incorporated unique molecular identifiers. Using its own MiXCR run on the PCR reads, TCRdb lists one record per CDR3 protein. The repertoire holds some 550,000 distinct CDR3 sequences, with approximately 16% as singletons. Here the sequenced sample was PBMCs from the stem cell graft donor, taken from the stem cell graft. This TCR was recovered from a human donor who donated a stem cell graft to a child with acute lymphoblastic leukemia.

The CDR3 DNA reads as TGTGCCAGCAGCCAAGATAGGAGCGGAGCGGATACGCAGTATTTT. It is translated as CASSQDRSGADTQYF. The chain is built from TRBV4-2 and TRBJ2-3; D may be TRBD2 (5 bases). The CDR3 loop spans 15 amino acids. Per the germline V gene, CDR1 is LGHNA and CDR2 is YNFKEQ. With 0 bases removed from V and 6 bases from J, the gap between germline ends came to 13 bases.